The 20 T cell receptor beta chains below come from one sample, sequenced in a study of blood T cell repertoires in COVID-19. Using immunoSEQ multiplex PCR, the repertoire was profiled, and TCRdb retains in-frame clones only, with some absent. Counted here are about 360,000 clones, around 90% occurring once; the ten biggest clones make up over 2%. What was sequenced was PBMCs or T cells enriched from blood (not recorded which). Every receptor here comes from a woman aged 40 to 50 with acute COVID-19.

The table lists this clone with a count of one. This rearrangement joins TRBV29-1 to TRBJ1-2, with D possibly being TRBD1 (5 bases). The ends were cut back, 6 bases at V and 4 bases at J, with 9 bases in the middle. CDR1 is SQVTM and CDR2 is ANQGSEA in the germline V gene. The length of the CDR3 is 11 residues. CDR3 loop: CSVWDFYGYTF. CDR3 coding DNA: TGCAGCGTCTGGGACTTCTATGGCTACACCTTC. Supplemented by reference TRBV29-1 and TRBJ1-2, the full variable domain reads SAVISQKPSRDICQRGTSLTIQCQVDSQVTMMFWYRQQPGQSLTLIATANQGSEATYESGFVIDKFPISRPNLTFSTLTVSNMSPEDSSIYLCSVWDFYGYTFGSGTRLTVV.

This sequence joins TRBV6-5 and TRBJ1-2, with D unclear. The germline V and J ends were trimmed by 8 bases and 8 bases, with 18 bases remaining between them. This CDR3 is 13 amino acids long. In germline, CDR1 is MNHEY, CDR2 SVGAGI. CDR3 loop: CASLSPGIKGYTF. The CDR3 bases are TGTGCCAGCCTCTCGCCGGGGATTAAGGGCTACACCTTC.

The rearrangement links TRBV7-9 to TRBJ2-1, with 14 bases fitting TRBD2. V trimming: 5 bases; J trimming: 10 bases; junction bases outside the gene matches: 7. The germline V gene has CDR1 SEHNR and CDR2 FQNEAQ (reference sequence). This CDR3 contains 15 residues. CDR3 sequence (DNA): TGTGCCAGCAGCCAGACTAGCGGGGGGGCCGGCGAGCAGTTCTTC. It codes for CASSQTSGGAGEQFF. Full variable domain (remainder filled in from reference TRBV7-9 and TRBJ2-1): DTGVSQNPRHKITKRGQNVTFRCDPISEHNRLYWYRQTLGQGPEFLTYFQNEAQLEKSRLLSDRFSAERPKGSFSTLEIQRTEQGDSAMYLCASSQTSGGAGEQFFGPGTRLTVL.

V and J are TRBV6-5 and TRBJ1-2; 7 nucleotides match TRBD1. The V segment lost 7 bases and the J segment 4 bases; nucleotides outside the gene matches: 6. The CDR3 has 13 amino acids. Germline values: CDR1 MNHEY, CDR2 SVGAGI. The CDR3 DNA sequence: TGTGCCAGCACCAGACAGGGCAGCTATGGCTACACCTTC. Protein sequence: CASTRQGSYGYTF.

The rearrangement uses TRBV10-3 and TRBJ1-1; 8 nucleotides line up with TRBD1. The CDR3 has 14 residues. V dropped 7 bases and J dropped 6; count of bases not matched to a gene: 10. Per germline, CDR1 ENHRY and CDR2 SYGVKD. CDR3 loop: CAITQDRAGAEAFF. In DNA, the CDR3 is TGTGCCATCACCCAGGACAGGGCGGGGGCTGAAGCTTTCTTT.

The chain is built from TRBV6-5 and TRBJ2-7; perhaps TRBD1 as D (6 bases). This CDR3 is 15 amino acids long. V lost 6 bases and J 6 bases, leaving 21 bases between the germline ends. The germline CDR1 and CDR2 sequences are MNHEY and SVGAGI. The CDR3 protein is CASRTGTKYQSEQYF. CDR3 DNA: TGTGCCAGCAGAACCGGGACAAAATATCAGTCCGAGCAGTACTTC.

The gene calls are TRBV2 and TRBJ2-1; D might be TRBD2 (5 bases). The V end was cut by 5 bases, the J end by 3 bases, with 11 bases between. The germline CDR1 and CDR2 sequences are SNHLY and FYNNEI. The CDR3 is 14 residues long. CDR3 nucleotide sequence: TGTGCCAGCAGTCGGGGTTTTCGCTACAATGAGCAGTTCTTC. Translating gives CASSRGFRYNEQFF.

The chain is built from TRBV5-6 and TRBJ1-2; 7 nucleotides agree with TRBD1. Germline-derived CDR1 and CDR2 are SGHDT and YYEEEE. After removal of 5 bases from V and 2 bases from J, the junction contained 3 bases not matched to a gene. This CDR3 has 13 residues. The CDR3 DNA reads TGTGCCAGCAGGTTACAGGGGAACTATGGCTACACCTTC. Protein: CASRLQGNYGYTF.

The chain employs TRBV15 and TRBJ2-7; D perhaps matches TRBD2 (6 bases). The CDR3 sequence is 14 residues long. V was shortened by 5 bases and J by 1 base, with 12 bases between the two germline ends. Per the germline V gene, CDR1 is LNHNV and CDR2 is YYDKDF (reference sequence). The CDR3: CATSGRGLSYEQYF. CDR3 coding DNA: TGTGCCACCAGCGGCCGGGGACTTTCCTACGAGCAGTACTTC.

The genes are TRBV2 and TRBJ1-5; 7 nucleotides agree with TRBD1. J was trimmed by 3 bases and V by 5 bases; bases with no gene match: 7. This CDR3 is built from 15 residues. Germline-derived CDR1 and CDR2 are SNHLY and FYNNEI. CDR3 coding DNA: TGTGCCAGCAGTCCACAGGGGTTGTTCAATCAGCCCCAGCATTTT. Its protein product is CASSPQGLFNQPQHF.

This clone showed up just once. The V gene is TRBV5-5, the J gene TRBJ2-5, with D hard to call. The germline V and J ends were trimmed by 2 bases and 1 base, with 6 bases remaining between them. CDR3 length equals 13 residues. Germline CDR1 is SGHKS and CDR2 is YYEKEE (reference sequence). The chain's CDR3 is CASSFLPQETQYF. DNA for the CDR3: TGTGCCAGCAGCTTTCTTCCCCAAGAGACCCAGTACTTC.

This chain links TRBV11-2 with TRBJ2-2; no definite D call. Per germline, CDR1 SGHAT and CDR2 FQNNGV. The CDR3 runs 12 residues. Trimming removed 5 bases from V and 1 base from J, with 2 bases in between. In DNA form, the CDR3 reads TGTGCCAGCAGCCAGAACACCGGGGAGCTGTTTTTT. Amino acids: CASSQNTGELFF.

V and J are TRBV29-1 and TRBJ2-1; 11 nucleotides align to TRBD2. The CDR3 has 15 residues. Per germline, CDR1 SQVTM and CDR2 ANQGSEA. Trimming cost V 6 bases and J 5 bases; bases outside gene matches: 9. The DNA of the CDR3 is TGCAGCGTAGAAACCGGGACTAGCGGAGACAATGAGCAGTTCTTC. Its protein is CSVETGTSGDNEQFF.

V usage is TRBV11-3 and J usage is TRBJ1-5; 8 bases are a match to TRBD1. Germline CDR1 reads SGHNT; CDR2 reads YENEEA. The CDR3 consists of 14 residues. With 7 bases clipped from V and 3 bases from J, the junction kept 5 bases outside the gene matches. For the CDR3, the DNA is TGTGCCAGCACCCGGGACAGGAACAATCAGCCCCAGCATTTT. The encoded protein is CASTRDRNNQPQHF.

The chain has TRBV9 and TRBJ2-3; no clear D. The CDR3 sequence is 14 residues long. Germline-derived CDR1 and CDR2 are SGDLS and YYNGEE. V was pared by 4 bases and J by 3 bases, with 12 bases between. The CDR3 bases are TGTGCCAGCAGCCCCGTTGTGGAGACAGATACGCAGTATTTT. Translation: CASSPVVETDTQYF.

The CDR3 loop reads CASSQDNTQGEAFF. CDR3 bases: TGTGCCAGCAGCCAAGATAATACTCAGGGGGAAGCTTTCTTT. The chain joins TRBV3-1 (or the pseudogene TRBV3-2) to TRBJ1-1; tentatively, D is TRBD1 (6 bases). This CDR3 is built from 14 residues. Germline CDR1 and CDR2: LGHDT and YNNKEL (reference sequence). V lost 0 bases and J 8 bases, leaving 13 bases between the germline ends.

V is TRBV2 and J is TRBJ1-5; no reliable D call. This CDR3 spans 14 amino acids. Trimming removed 4 bases at V and 0 bases at J, with 7 bases between. Per the germline V gene, CDR1 is SNHLY and CDR2 is FYNNEI. The CDR3 loop reads CASSGPYSNQPQHF. The CDR3 region has the DNA TGTGCCAGCAGTGGTCCCTATAGCAATCAGCCCCAGCATTTT.

This clone was detected a few times. This rearrangement joins TRBV2 to TRBJ2-3; 12 bases map to TRBD2. This CDR3 is built from 15 residues. In germline, CDR1 is SNHLY, CDR2 FYNNEI. After removal of 1 base from V and 4 bases from J, the junction contained 0 bases not matched to a gene. In DNA, the CDR3 is TGTGCCAGCAGTGAAGGACTAGCGGGGGCAGATACGCAGTATTTT. It codes for CASSEGLAGADTQYF.

The rearrangement joins TRBV7-9 to TRBJ2-1, with 9 positions matching TRBD2. From germline, CDR1 is SEHNR and CDR2 FQNEAQ (reference sequence). This CDR3 is 17 amino acids long. J was trimmed by 7 bases and V by 4 bases; bases with no gene match: 14. The CDR3 coding sequence is TGTGCCAGCAGCTCCGGCACTGGAGCGGGGGGTGGGAATGAGCAGTTCTTC. Protein sequence: CASSSGTGAGGGNEQFF.

This sequence joins TRBV19 and TRBJ2-7; 7 nucleotides align to TRBD1. The length of the CDR3 is 12 residues. Germline V gene lookup returns CDR1 LNHDA and CDR2 SQIVND (reference sequence). Germline trimming cut 4 bases from V and 3 bases from J; bases unmatched to any gene: 0. CDR3 loop: CASSTGGYEQYF. CDR3 coding DNA: TGTGCCAGTAGTACAGGGGGCTACGAGCAGTACTTC.